The 9 T cell receptor beta chains listed next were all sequenced from one sample in a study of T cell responses to AZD1222 COVID-19 vaccine. TCRdb keeps only in-frame clones here, not all; method: immunoSEQ multiplex PCR. The table shows some 130,000 clones, with roughly 90% occurring only once. Sequencing was performed on peripheral blood, taken 28 days after the second AZD1222 dose. The receptors originated from an adult who received the AZD1222 COVID-19 vaccine.

V usage is TRBV4-1 and J usage is TRBJ1-2, with D tentatively TRBD1 (6 bases). V lost 2 bases, J lost 4 bases, and 14 bases lay in between. The CDR3 contains 15 residues. Germline lookup yields CDR1 MGHRA and CDR2 YSYEKL. CDR3 amino acids: CASSQMMTGLYGYTF. Written as DNA, the CDR3 is TGCGCCAGCAGCCAAATGATGACAGGTCTCTATGGCTACACCTTC.

The chain links TRBV4-1 to TRBJ2-7; D may be TRBD2 (7 bases). Germline V gives CDR1 MGHRA, CDR2 YSYEKL. The CDR3 consists of 15 residues. V gave up 8 bases and J gave up 2 bases, with 19 bases separating them. CDR3 loop: CASALQRDKPYEQYF. Here the CDR3 DNA reads TGCGCCAGCGCCCTGCAGCGGGACAAACCCTACGAGCAGTACTTC.

The chain combines TRBV12-3 or TRBV12-4 with TRBJ2-2; D uncertain. The CDR3 is 12 amino acids. Trimming removed 5 bases at V and 6 bases at J, with 7 bases between. CDR3 bases: TGTGCCAGCAGTCCCTTAGCCGGGGAGCTGTTTTTT. Translating it yields CASSPLAGELFF.

The chain links TRBV9 to TRBJ1-3, with D possibly being TRBD1 (5 bases). Germline V gene data show CDR1 as SGDLS and CDR2 as YYNGEE. Trimming shortened V by 4 bases and J by 0 bases, and 17 bases separated the two germline ends. The CDR3 length is 17 residues. DNA for the CDR3: TGTGCCAGCAGCAGAGAGGCCGGGACGCTCTCTGGAAACACCATATATTTT. This sequence encodes CASSREAGTLSGNTIYF. Full variable domain (rest looked up from reference TRBV9 and TRBJ1-3): DSGVTQTPKHLITATGQRVTLRCSPRSGDLSVYWYQQSLDQGLQFLIQYYNGEERAKGNILERFSAQQFPDLHSELNLSSLELGDSALYFCASSREAGTLSGNTIYFGEGSWLTVV.

This clone has just one count. The chain couples TRBV7-2 to TRBJ2-5; no clear D gene. With 4 bases removed from V and 5 bases from J, the gap between germline ends came to 11 bases. This CDR3 comprises 13 residues. Per germline, CDR1 SGHTA and CDR2 FQGNSA. CDR3 coding DNA: TGTGCCAGCAGCTCCTTTTTGAGGGAGACCCAGTACTTC. It yields the protein CASSSFLRETQYF.

This clone was seen a single time. Other DNA sequences within the sample encode an identical CDR3. The V call is TRBV29-1, the J call TRBJ1-1; TRBD1 might be the D (5 bases). The V gene lost 5 bases and the J gene lost 0 bases, with 7 bases spanning the gap. This CDR3 is 12 amino acids long. The V gene's germline CDR1 is SQVTM and CDR2 ANQGSEA. CDR3 amino acids: CSVSGLNTEAFF. The CDR3 bases are TGCAGCGTTTCAGGGTTGAACACTGAAGCTTTCTTT.

This clone showed up just once. V and J are TRBV28 and TRBJ1-4; D gene unclear. The V end lost 11 bases, the J end lost 5 bases, and 12 bases lay between the germline ends. CDR3 length: 12 amino acids. CDR1 and CDR2 from the germline V gene are MDHEN and SYDVKM. The CDR3 nucleotides read TGTGCCTCGGCGGGCCCCAATGAAAAACTGTTTTTT. As protein: CASAGPNEKLFF.

This clone was seen just once. The V and J genes are TRBV19 and TRBJ1-1; TRBD1 matches at 11 bases. The CDR3 has 14 residues. Germline V gene lookup returns CDR1 LNHDA and CDR2 SQIVND (reference sequence). The ends lost 8 bases at V and 6 bases at J; junction bases unmatched: 8. The CDR3 loop reads CASSHRGQGAEAFF. DNA of the CDR3: TGTGCCAGTTCCCACCGGGGACAGGGGGCTGAAGCTTTCTTT.

The CDR3 protein is CATRKAANQPQHF. The CDR3 DNA reads TGTGCCACCCGAAAGGCGGCGAATCAGCCCCAGCATTTT. The J gene is TRBJ1-5, the V gene TRBV19, with D uncertain. V lost 10 bases, J lost 4 bases, and 14 bases lay in between. CDR1 LNHDA and CDR2 SQIVND come from the germline V gene (reference sequence). The CDR3 contains 13 residues.